The 17 T cell receptor beta chains presented below share a single source sample, sequenced in a study of blood T cell repertoires in COVID-19. Sequenced by immunoSEQ multiplex PCR; TCRdb stores in-frame clones only, minus some. The data hold 85,000 to 120,000 clones, with 70% to 80% observed a single time. Specimen: peripheral blood. The receptors were sampled from a man between 60 and 75 years old with active or convalescent COVID-19.

This chain uses TRBV7-9 with TRBJ2-1; TRBD2 is a possible D gene (5 bases). Trimming left V 7 bases short and J 10 bases short, with 11 bases between. CDR3 length: 11 residues. Germline-derived CDR1 and CDR2 are SEHNR and FQNEAQ (reference sequence). CDR3 loop: CASKGGGEQFF. The CDR3 DNA follows: TGTGCCAGCAAAGGAGGTGGGGAGCAGTTCTTC.

The V call is TRBV7-2, the J call TRBJ2-1, with a possible D match to TRBD2 (6 bases). The germline V gene encodes CDR1 SGHTA and CDR2 FQGNSA. This CDR3 is built from 14 residues. The germline V and J ends were trimmed by 1 base and 9 bases, with 13 bases remaining between them. The CDR3 spells CASSLDRRGGEQFF. DNA of the CDR3: TGTGCCAGCAGCTTAGACCGTAGGGGAGGTGAGCAGTTCTTC.

The chain uses TRBV5-1 and TRBJ1-1; weak D call: TRBD1 (5 bases). The CDR3 consists of 15 residues. V shed 0 bases and J shed 1 base, with 10 bases lying between them. CDR1 and CDR2 from the germline V gene are SGHRS and YFSETQ. The CDR3 loop is CASSLAMGGNTEAFF. CDR3 in DNA: TGCGCCAGCAGCTTGGCCATGGGGGGGAACACTGAAGCTTTCTTT.

V gene TRBV28 combines with J gene TRBJ1-2; TRBD1 matches 10 bases. Unmatched junction bases numbered 19, after V lost 11 bases and J lost 7 bases. The germline CDR1 and CDR2 sequences are MDHEN and SYDVKM. The CDR3 loop spans 16 amino acids. The CDR3 region is CASSGPTDRGAFGYTF. As DNA, the CDR3 is TGTGCCTCCTCAGGTCCCACGGACAGGGGGGCATTTGGCTACACCTTC.

This chain links TRBV9 with TRBJ1-1, with 9 bases lining up with TRBD1. The J segment lost 12 bases and the V segment lost 4 bases, leaving 13 bases of the junction unmatched. CDR1 is SGDLS, CDR2 YYNGEE, per germline. The CDR3 is 14 residues long. CDR3: CASSPTIRTGVTFF. CDR3 sequence (DNA): TGTGCCAGCAGCCCTACGATTCGGACAGGGGTTACTTTCTTT. The variable domain in full, with the rest retrieved from reference TRBV9 and TRBJ1-1, is DSGVTQTPKHLITATGQRVTLRCSPRSGDLSVYWYQQSLDQGLQFLIQYYNGEERAKGNILERFSAQQFPDLHSELNLSSLELGDSALYFCASSPTIRTGVTFFGQGTRLTVV.

This clone came up once. The chain uses TRBV9 and TRBJ2-2, with 8 bases aligning to TRBD2. There are 14 residues in the CDR3. The J segment lost 5 bases and the V segment lost 3 bases, leaving 3 bases of the junction unmatched. Germline V gives CDR1 SGDLS, CDR2 YYNGEE. In nucleotides, the CDR3 is TGTGCCAGCAGCGCCACTAGCGGAACCGGGGAGCTGTTTTTT. This gives the protein CASSATSGTGELFF.

The CDR3 DNA sequence: TGCAGCGTTGAAGATCGCGGCGTTCCAGGGGAAAAACTGTTTTTT. Translating gives CSVEDRGVPGEKLFF. This chain connects TRBV29-1 to TRBJ1-4; the D gene is possibly TRBD1 (5 bases). The CDR3 contains 15 residues. The V and J ends lost 0 bases and 8 bases respectively, with 16 bases between them. Germline V gene lookup returns CDR1 SQVTM and CDR2 ANQGSEA.

Turning to this clone: Sequence at one end of the junction differs from germline and may be a read error. The genes are TRBV27 and TRBJ1-4; 11 nucleotides align to TRBD1. From germline, CDR1 is MNHEY and CDR2 SMNVEV (reference sequence). The CDR3 runs 13 residues. The CDR3: CASSKIYGQGAIF. The CDR3 region has the DNA TGTGCCAGCTCGAAAATATATGGACAGGGGGCGATTTTT.

This chain joins TRBV5-1 and TRBJ2-3, with 12 nucleotides matching TRBD2. The CDR3 is 17 residues long. Trimming cost V 5 bases and J 0 bases; bases outside gene matches: 7. Germline lookup yields CDR1 SGHRS and CDR2 YFSETQ. The CDR3 DNA reads as TGCGCCAGCAGTTCCCCTAGCGGGAGGGCTAGCACAGATACGCAGTATTTT. Amino acids: CASSSPSGRASTDTQYF. The full variable domain, with the rest looked up from reference TRBV5-1 and TRBJ2-3, is KAGVTQTPRYLIKTRGQQVTLSCSPISGHRSVSWYQQTPGQGLQFLFEYFSETQRNKGNFPGRFSGRQFSNSRSEMNVSTLELGDSALYLCASSSPSGRASTDTQYFGPGTRLTVL.

The chain joins TRBV11-3 to TRBJ2-7; D is undetermined. The V gene lost 4 bases and the J gene lost 1 base, with 5 bases spanning the gap. The germline gives CDR1 SGHNT, CDR2 YENEEA. The length of the CDR3 is 12 residues. As DNA, the CDR3 is TGTGCCAGCAGCTCCCGGTCCTACGAGCAGTACTTC. This sequence encodes CASSSRSYEQYF. The variable domain in full, with the rest retrieved from reference TRBV11-3 and TRBJ2-7, is EAGVVQSPRYKIIEKKQPVAFWCNPISGHNTLYWYLQNLGQGPELLIRYENEEAVDDSQLPKDRFSAERLKGVDSTLKIQPAELGDSAVYLCASSSRSYEQYFGPGTRLTVT.

The J gene is TRBJ2-1, the V gene TRBV7-3; TRBD2 matches at 7 bases. The germline V gene has CDR1 SGHTA and CDR2 FQGTGA. This CDR3 has 16 residues. V lost 4 bases and J lost 2; bases outside the gene matches: 8. The CDR3 DNA is TGTGCCAGCAGCTGGGGTAGCGGGCCAGCCTACAATGAGCAGTTCTTC. Encoded protein: CASSWGSGPAYNEQFF.

This chain connects TRBV20-1 to TRBJ2-7; 9 bases are shared with TRBD2. The V and J ends lost 3 bases and 4 bases, in that order; junction bases with no gene match: 10. This CDR3 has 15 residues. The germline CDR1 and CDR2 sequences are DFQATT and SNEGSKA (reference sequence). CDR3 sequence (DNA): TGCAGTGCTAGTTATTCCAGCGGGAGGATTTACGAGCAGTACTTC. Protein: CSASYSSGRIYEQYF.

This sequence joins TRBV7-2 and TRBJ1-2, with 8 bases identical to TRBD1. Trimming at V came to 5 bases and at J to 7 bases, leaving 3 bases not matched to a gene. The V gene's germline CDR1 is SGHTA and CDR2 FQGNSA. This CDR3 is built from 12 residues. CDR3 loop: CASSPDRGGYTF. CDR3 coding DNA: TGTGCCAGCAGCCCCGACAGGGGTGGCTACACCTTC.

The count of this clone is one. V is TRBV6-2 or TRBV6-3 and J is TRBJ2-1, with D hard to call. The V and J ends lost 5 bases and 1 base respectively, with 15 bases between them. The CDR3 is made up of 16 amino acids. The germline V gene encodes CDR1 MNHEY and CDR2 SVGEGT. CDR3 sequence: CASSPLQRPSYNEQFF. The DNA for the CDR3 is TGTGCCAGCAGTCCCCTCCAGCGCCCTTCCTACAATGAGCAGTTCTTC.

The rearrangement links TRBV30 to TRBJ2-1, with a tentative D call TRBD2 (6 bases). Trimming took 1 base from V and 6 from J, leaving 7 bases between them. This CDR3 has 12 residues. Germline-derived CDR1 and CDR2 are GTSNPN and SVGIG (reference sequence). CDR3: CAWSERANEQFF. The CDR3 DNA follows: TGTGCCTGGAGTGAGCGGGCCAATGAGCAGTTCTTC.

This clone was found many times. This chain connects TRBV27 to TRBJ2-1; 12 nucleotides match TRBD2. From germline, CDR1 is MNHEY and CDR2 SMNVEV (reference sequence). The CDR3 totals 17 residues. Unmatched junction bases numbered 8, after V lost 4 bases and J lost 4 bases. CDR3 amino acids: CASSSTGLAGSYNEQFF. The CDR3 DNA sequence: TGTGCCAGCAGTTCGACGGGACTAGCGGGTTCATACAATGAGCAGTTCTTC.

The rearrangement links TRBV6-5 to TRBJ2-7; possible D gene TRBD1, 6 bases. The length of the CDR3 is 15 residues. CDR1 and CDR2 from the germline V gene are MNHEY and SVGAGI. V lost 0 bases to trimming and J lost 2 bases, with 11 bases between them. The CDR3 region is CASSYSGDTTYEQYF. CDR3 coding DNA: TGTGCCAGCAGTTACTCGGGGGACACGACCTACGAGCAGTACTTC.